The present T cell receptor (beta chain) was sequenced within a study of PD-1 blockade in mismatch repair-deficient tumors. General study findings and limits: Tumor-resident clones, often absent from pretreatment blood, expanded after pembrolizumab and then contracted.

The protocol was immunoSEQ multiplex PCR, while the TCRdb copy is restricted to in-frame clones and leaves out a portion. The profile shows around 68,000 clones, approximately 80% of them singletons. The V segment lost 2 bases and the J segment 5 bases; nucleotides outside the gene matches: 8. Germline CDR1 reads SNHLY; CDR2 reads FYNNEI. The CDR3 loop spans 16 amino acids. Every patient had mismatch repair deficiency by PCR or immunohistochemistry. TCR sequencing covered a few patients who responded to pembrolizumab. In regard to this clone: The antigen remains unidentified.

This sequence originates from an adult with mismatch repair-deficient cancer. The chain employs TRBV2 and TRBJ2-2; 7 nucleotides agree with TRBD2. The material sequenced was peripheral blood, taken 2 weeks after starting pembrolizumab. The CDR3 reads CASSEWAGVGTGELFF. The DNA for the CDR3 is TGTGCCAGCAGTGAATGGGCGGGAGTTGGGACCGGGGAGCTGTTTTTT.